This T cell receptor (beta chain) emerged from a study of blood T cell repertoires in COVID-19. About the research overall: PBMCs, B-cell-depleted T cells, or T cells were the source of the cDNA or gDNA that made up the material.

Profiled with immunoSEQ multiplex PCR; TCRdb holds only in-frame clones, not every one. The table has 150,000 to 200,000 clones, around four fifths seen once; the top ten hold 13%. Trimming took 3 bases from V and 4 from J, leaving 9 bases between them. The germline gives CDR1 KGHDR, CDR2 SFDVKD. The CDR3 covers 13 residues. This chain connects TRBV24-1 to TRBJ2-7, with D uncertain. Sequencing was performed on peripheral blood. The source of this sequence is a man in his sixties or seventies who had recovered from COVID-19. In DNA, the CDR3 is TGTGCCACCAGTGATGGCTCCCATTACGAGCAGTACTTC. The encoded protein is CATSDGSHYEQYF.